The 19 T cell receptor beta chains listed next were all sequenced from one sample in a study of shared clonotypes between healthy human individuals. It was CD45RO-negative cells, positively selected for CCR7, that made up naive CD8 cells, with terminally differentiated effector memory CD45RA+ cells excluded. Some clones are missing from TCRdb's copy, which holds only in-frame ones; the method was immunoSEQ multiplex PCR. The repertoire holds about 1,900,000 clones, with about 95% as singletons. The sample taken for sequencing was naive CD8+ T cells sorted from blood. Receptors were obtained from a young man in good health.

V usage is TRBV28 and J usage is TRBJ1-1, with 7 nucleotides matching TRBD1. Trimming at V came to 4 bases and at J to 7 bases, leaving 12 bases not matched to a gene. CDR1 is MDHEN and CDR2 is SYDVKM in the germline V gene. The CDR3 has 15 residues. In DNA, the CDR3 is TGTGCCAGCAGTTCCCCGGTGAGGGGGCCGATTGAAGCTTTCTTT. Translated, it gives CASSSPVRGPIEAFF.

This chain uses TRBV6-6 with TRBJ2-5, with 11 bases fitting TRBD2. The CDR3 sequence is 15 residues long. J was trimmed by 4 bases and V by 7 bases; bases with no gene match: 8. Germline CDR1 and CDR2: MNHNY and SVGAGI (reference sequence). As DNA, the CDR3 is TGTGCCAGCATCCACGGGCTAGCGGGGGGAGAGACCCAGTACTTC. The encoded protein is CASIHGLAGGETQYF.

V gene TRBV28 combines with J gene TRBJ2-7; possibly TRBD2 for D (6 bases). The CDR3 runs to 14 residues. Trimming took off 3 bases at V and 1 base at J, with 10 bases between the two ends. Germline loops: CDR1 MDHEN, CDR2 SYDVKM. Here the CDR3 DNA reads TGTGCCAGCAGTTTCTGGGGGGATTCCTACGAGCAGTACTTC. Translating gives CASSFWGDSYEQYF.

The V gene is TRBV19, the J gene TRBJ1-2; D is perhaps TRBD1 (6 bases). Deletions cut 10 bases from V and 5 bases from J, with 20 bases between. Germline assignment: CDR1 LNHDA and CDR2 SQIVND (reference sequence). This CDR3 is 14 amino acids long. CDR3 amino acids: CATSPGTRGYGYTF. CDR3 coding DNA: TGTGCCACGAGTCCCGGGACAAGGGGTTATGGCTACACCTTC.

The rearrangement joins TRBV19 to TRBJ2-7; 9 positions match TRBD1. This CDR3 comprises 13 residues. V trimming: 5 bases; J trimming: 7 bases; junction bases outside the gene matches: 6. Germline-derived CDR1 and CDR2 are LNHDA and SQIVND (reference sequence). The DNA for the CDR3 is TGTGCCAGTAGTTGGACAGGGGCAAGGGAGCAGTACTTC. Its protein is CASSWTGAREQYF. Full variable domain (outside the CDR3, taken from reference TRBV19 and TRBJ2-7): DGGITQSPKYLFRKEGQNVTLSCEQNLNHDAMYWYRQDPGQGLRLIYYSQIVNDFQKGDIAEGYSVSREKKESFPLTVTSAQKNPTAFYLCASSWTGAREQYFGPGTRLTVT.

The CDR3 bases are TGTGCCAGCAGCCAAGATCTAGCGGACTACCAAGAGACCCAGTACTTC. As protein: CASSQDLADYQETQYF. The rearrangement links TRBV9 to TRBJ2-5; 7 positions match TRBD2. Germline CDR1 and CDR2: SGDLS and YYNGEE. The CDR3 runs 16 residues. With V trimmed by 4 bases and J by 0 bases, 9 bases remained unmatched.

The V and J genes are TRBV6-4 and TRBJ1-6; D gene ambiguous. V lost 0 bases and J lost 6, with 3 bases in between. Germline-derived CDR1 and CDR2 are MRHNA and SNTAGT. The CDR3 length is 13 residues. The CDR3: CASSDSGNSPLHF. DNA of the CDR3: TGTGCCAGCAGTGACTCTGGTAATTCACCCCTCCACTTT.

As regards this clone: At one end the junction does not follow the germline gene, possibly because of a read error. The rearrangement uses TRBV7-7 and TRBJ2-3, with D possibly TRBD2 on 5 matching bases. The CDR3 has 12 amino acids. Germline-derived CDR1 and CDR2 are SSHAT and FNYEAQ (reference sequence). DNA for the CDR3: TGTGCTAGCAGCTTGTCGGGGGATACGCAGTATTTT. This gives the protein CASSLSGDTQYF.

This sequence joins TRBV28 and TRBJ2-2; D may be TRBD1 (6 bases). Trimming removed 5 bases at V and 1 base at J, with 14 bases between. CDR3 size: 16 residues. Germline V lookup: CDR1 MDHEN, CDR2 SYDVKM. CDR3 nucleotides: TGTGCCAGCAGTCCCACCCGGGACAAGAACACCGGGGAGCTGTTTTTT. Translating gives CASSPTRDKNTGELFF.

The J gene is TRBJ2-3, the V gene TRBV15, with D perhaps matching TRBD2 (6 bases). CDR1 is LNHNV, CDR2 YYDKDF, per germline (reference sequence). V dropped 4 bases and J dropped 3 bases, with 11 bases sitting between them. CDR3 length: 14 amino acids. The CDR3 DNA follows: TGTGCCACCAGCACGGGACTGATAACAGATACGCAGTATTTT. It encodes CATSTGLITDTQYF. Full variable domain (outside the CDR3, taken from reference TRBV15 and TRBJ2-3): DAMVIQNPRYQVTQFGKPVTLSCSQTLNHNVMYWYQQKSSQAPKLLFHYYDKDFNNEADTPDNFQSRRPNTSFCFLDIRSPGLGDTAMYLCATSTGLITDTQYFGPGTRLTVL.

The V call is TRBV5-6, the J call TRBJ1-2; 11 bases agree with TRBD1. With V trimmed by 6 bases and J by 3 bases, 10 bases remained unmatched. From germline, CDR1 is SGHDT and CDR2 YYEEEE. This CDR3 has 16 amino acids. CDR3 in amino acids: CASTPTRDRGDYGYTF. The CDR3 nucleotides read TGTGCCAGCACCCCAACCCGGGACAGGGGGGACTATGGCTACACCTTC.

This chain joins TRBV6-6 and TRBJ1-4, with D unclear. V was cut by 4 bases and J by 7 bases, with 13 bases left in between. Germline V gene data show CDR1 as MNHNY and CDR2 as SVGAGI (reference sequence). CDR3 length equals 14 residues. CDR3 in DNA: TGTGCCAGCAGTTCTCGTGGGCGGGTTGAAAAACTGTTTTTT. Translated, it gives CASSSRGRVEKLFF.

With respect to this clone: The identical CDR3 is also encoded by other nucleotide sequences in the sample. The CDR3 region has the DNA TGCGCCAGCAGCCAAGGGTTGTCCAATGAGCAGTTCTTC. Translation gives CASSQGLSNEQFF. The genes are TRBV4-3 and TRBJ2-1; D is uncertain. Trimming took off 1 base at V and 6 bases at J, with 7 bases between the two ends. This CDR3 comprises 13 residues. CDR1 is LGHNA and CDR2 is YSLEER in the germline V gene.

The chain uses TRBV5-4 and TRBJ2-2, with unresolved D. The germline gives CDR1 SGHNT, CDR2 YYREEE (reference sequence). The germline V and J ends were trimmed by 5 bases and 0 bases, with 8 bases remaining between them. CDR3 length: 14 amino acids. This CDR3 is CASSRTANTGELFF. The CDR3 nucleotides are TGTGCCAGCAGTCGAACAGCGAACACCGGGGAGCTGTTTTTT.

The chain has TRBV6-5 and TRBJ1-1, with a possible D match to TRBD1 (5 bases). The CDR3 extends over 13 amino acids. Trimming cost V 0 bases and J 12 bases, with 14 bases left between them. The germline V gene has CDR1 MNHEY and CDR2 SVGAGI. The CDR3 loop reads CASSYSENRSPFF. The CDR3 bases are TGTGCCAGCAGTTACTCGGAGAACAGGTCCCCTTTCTTT.

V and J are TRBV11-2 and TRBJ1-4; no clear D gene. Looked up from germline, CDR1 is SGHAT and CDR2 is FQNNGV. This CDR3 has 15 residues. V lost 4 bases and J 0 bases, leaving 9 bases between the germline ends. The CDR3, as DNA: TGTGCCAGCAGCTCGACATCGGCAACTAATGAAAAACTGTTTTTT. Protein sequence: CASSSTSATNEKLFF.

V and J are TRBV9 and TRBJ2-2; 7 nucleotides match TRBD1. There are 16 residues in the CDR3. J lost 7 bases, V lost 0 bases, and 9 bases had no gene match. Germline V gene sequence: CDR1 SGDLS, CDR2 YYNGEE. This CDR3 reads CASSVGRTGPSGELFF. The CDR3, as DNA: TGTGCCAGCAGCGTAGGGAGGACAGGCCCCAGCGGGGAGCTGTTTTTT.

The CDR3 nucleotides read TGTGCCAGCAGTGGTAAGGTACAGGGGGCTTCGGTCTATGGCTACACCTTC. It is translated as CASSGKVQGASVYGYTF. V gene TRBV2 combines with J gene TRBJ1-2, with TRBD1 matching 9 bases. CDR1 is SNHLY, CDR2 FYNNEI, per germline. This CDR3 is 17 amino acids long. Trimming cost V 4 bases and J 4 bases; bases outside gene matches: 13. Drawing the rest from reference TRBV2 and TRBJ1-2, the complete variable domain is EPEVTQTPSHQVTQMGQEVILRCVPISNHLYFYWYRQILGQKVEFLVSFYNNEISEKSEIFDDQFSVERPDGSNFTLKIRSTKLEDSAMYFCASSGKVQGASVYGYTFGSGTRLTVV.

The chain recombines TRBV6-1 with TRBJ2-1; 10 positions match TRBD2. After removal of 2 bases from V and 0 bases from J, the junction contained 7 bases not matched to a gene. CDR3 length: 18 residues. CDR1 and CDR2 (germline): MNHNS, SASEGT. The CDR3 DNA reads TGTGCCAGCAGTGAATTGGGGTCTAGCGGGAGCTCCTACAATGAGCAGTTCTTC. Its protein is CASSELGSSGSSYNEQFF.